The source of this T cell receptor beta chain is a study of OX40 agonist ivuxolimab in advanced cancers. Study overall: Patients assigned to dose escalation were diagnosed with hepatocellular carcinoma, melanoma, renal cell or head and neck cancer. Points from the study as a whole: Clonal expansion was seen in CD4+ and CD8+ blood T cells by week 6 at 0.1 to 3.0 mg/kg.

The data were produced by immunoSEQ multiplex PCR, yet TCRdb's version contains in-frame clones alone and is incomplete. The data contain over 60,000 clones, over 75% of them singletons. Trimming cost V 6 bases and J 4 bases; bases outside gene matches: 26. CDR1 and CDR2 from the germline V gene are SGHRS and YFSETQ. The CDR3 contains 20 residues. Comments on this clone: Its matching antigen is unknown.

The V and J genes are TRBV5-1 and TRBJ2-5; TRBD1 aligns across 8 bases. The sequence came from an adult with an advanced solid tumor such as melanoma, head and neck, liver or kidney cancer. The sequences come from CD4+ or CD8+ T cells sorted from blood, collected in a trial of the OX40 agonist ivuxolimab. The CDR3, as DNA: TGCGCCAGCATCCCTCTCCCGGCAGGGGGCGTCGGCGGGATCCCAGAGACCCAGTACTTC. Protein product: CASIPLPAGGVGGIPETQYF.